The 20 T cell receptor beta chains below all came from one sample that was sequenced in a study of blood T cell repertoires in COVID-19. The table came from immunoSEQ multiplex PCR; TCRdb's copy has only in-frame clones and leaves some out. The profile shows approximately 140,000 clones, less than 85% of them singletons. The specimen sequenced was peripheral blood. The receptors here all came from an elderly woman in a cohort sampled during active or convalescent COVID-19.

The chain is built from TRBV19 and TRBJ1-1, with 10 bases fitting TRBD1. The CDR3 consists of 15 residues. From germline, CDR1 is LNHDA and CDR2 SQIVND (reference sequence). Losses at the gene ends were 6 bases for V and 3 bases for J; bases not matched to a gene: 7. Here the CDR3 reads CASRQTGGAHTEAFF. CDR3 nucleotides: TGTGCCAGTAGGCAGACAGGGGGCGCCCACACTGAAGCTTTCTTT.

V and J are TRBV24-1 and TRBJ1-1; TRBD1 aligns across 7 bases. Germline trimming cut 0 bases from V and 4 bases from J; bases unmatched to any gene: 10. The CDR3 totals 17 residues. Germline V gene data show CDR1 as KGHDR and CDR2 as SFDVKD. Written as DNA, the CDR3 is TGTGCCACCAGTGATTTGGATATTAGGGGGCAAAGCACTGAAGCTTTCTTT. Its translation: CATSDLDIRGQSTEAFF.

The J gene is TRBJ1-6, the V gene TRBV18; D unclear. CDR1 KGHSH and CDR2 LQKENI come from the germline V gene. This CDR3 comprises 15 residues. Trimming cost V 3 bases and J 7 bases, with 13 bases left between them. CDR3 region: CASSPGWEPNSPLHF. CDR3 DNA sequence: TGTGCCAGCTCACCTGGATGGGAGCCGAATTCACCCCTCCACTTT.

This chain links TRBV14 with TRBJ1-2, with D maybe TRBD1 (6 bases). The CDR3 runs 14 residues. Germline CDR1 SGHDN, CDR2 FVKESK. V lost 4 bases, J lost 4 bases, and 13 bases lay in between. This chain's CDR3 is CASSRRAGVYGYTF. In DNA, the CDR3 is TGTGCCAGCAGCCGACGGGCAGGGGTCTATGGCTACACCTTC. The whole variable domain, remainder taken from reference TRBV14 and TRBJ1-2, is EAGVTQFPSHSVIEKGQTVTLRCDPISGHDNLYWYRRVMGKEIKFLLHFVKESKQDESGMPNNRFLAERTGGTYSTLKVQPAELEDSGVYFCASSRRAGVYGYTFGSGTRLTVV.

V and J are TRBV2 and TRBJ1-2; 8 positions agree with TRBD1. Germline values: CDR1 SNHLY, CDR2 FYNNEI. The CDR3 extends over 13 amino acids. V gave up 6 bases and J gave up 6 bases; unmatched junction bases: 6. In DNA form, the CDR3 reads TGTGCCAGCAGGTCGCAGGGGGCGGATGGCTACACCTTC. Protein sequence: CASRSQGADGYTF.

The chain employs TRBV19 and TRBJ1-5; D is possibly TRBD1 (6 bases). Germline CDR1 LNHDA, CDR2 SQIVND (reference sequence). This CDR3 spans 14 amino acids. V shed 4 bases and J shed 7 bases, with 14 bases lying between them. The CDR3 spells CASSKGRGNQPQHF. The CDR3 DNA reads TGTGCCAGTAGTAAGGGGAGGGGGAACCAGCCCCAGCATTTT.

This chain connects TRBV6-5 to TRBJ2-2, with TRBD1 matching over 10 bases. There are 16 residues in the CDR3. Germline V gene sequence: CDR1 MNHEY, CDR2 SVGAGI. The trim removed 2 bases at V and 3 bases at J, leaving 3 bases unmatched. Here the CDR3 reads CASSYDRGLYTGELFF. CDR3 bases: TGTGCCAGCAGTTACGACAGGGGGCTGTACACCGGGGAGCTGTTTTTT.

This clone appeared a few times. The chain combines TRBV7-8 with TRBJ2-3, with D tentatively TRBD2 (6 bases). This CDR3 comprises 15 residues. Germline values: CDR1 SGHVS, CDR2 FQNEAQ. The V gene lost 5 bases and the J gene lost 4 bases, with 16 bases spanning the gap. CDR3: CASSAITSSADTQYF. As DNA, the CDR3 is TGTGCCAGCAGCGCAATTACTAGCAGCGCAGATACGCAGTATTTT. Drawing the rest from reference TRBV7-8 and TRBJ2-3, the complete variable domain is GAGVSQSPRYKVAKRGQDVALRCDPISGHVSLFWYQQALGQGPEFLTYFQNEAQLDKSGLPSDRFFAERPEGSVSTLKIQRTQQEDSAVYLCASSAITSSADTQYFGPGTRLTVL.

CDR3 sequence reads: CASSIGLPRYGYTF. CDR3 bases: TGTGCCAGTAGTATAGGACTTCCCCGCTATGGCTACACCTTC. The rearrangement joins TRBV19 to TRBJ1-2; D call uncertain. CDR1 LNHDA and CDR2 SQIVND come from the germline V gene (reference sequence). V shed 1 base and J shed 4 bases, with 10 bases lying between them. The CDR3 totals 14 residues.

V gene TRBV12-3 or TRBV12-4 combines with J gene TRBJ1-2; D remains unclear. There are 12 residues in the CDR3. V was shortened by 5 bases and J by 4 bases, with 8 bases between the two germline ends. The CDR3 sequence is CASSLRGYGYTF. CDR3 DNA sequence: TGTGCCAGCAGTCTACGCGGCTATGGCTACACCTTC.

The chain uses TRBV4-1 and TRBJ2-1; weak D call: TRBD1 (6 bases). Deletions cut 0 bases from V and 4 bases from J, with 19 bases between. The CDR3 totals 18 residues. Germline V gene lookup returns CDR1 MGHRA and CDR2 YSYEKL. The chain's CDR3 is CASSQEALGARRYNEQFF. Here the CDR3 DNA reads TGCGCCAGCAGCCAAGAGGCTTTGGGGGCCCGGAGATACAATGAGCAGTTCTTC.

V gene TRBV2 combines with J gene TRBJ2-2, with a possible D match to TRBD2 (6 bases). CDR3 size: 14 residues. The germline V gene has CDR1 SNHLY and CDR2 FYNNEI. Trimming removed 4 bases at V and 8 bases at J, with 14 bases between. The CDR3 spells CASSGDWVAGELFF. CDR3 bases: TGTGCCAGCAGTGGGGACTGGGTAGCGGGGGAGCTGTTTTTT.

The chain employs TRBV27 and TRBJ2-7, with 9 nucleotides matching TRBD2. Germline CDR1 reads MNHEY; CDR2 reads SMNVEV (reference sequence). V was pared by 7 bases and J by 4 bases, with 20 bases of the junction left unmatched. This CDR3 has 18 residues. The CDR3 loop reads CASKMVGAGGREVYEQYF. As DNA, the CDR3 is TGTGCCAGCAAGATGGTTGGAGCGGGGGGCCGAGAAGTATACGAGCAGTACTTC.

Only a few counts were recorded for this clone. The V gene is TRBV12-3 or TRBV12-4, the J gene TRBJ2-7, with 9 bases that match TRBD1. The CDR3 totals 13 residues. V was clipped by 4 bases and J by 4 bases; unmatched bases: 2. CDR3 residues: CASSSGTGYEQYF. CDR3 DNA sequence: TGTGCCAGCAGTTCCGGGACAGGGTACGAGCAGTACTTC.

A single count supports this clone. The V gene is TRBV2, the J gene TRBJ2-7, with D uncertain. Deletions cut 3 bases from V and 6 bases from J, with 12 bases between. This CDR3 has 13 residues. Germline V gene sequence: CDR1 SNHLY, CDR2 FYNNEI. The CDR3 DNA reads TGTGCCAGCAGTGAGTACACTACTGGCGAGCAGTACTTC. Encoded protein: CASSEYTTGEQYF. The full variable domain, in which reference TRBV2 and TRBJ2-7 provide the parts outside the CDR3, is EPEVTQTPSHQVTQMGQEVILRCVPISNHLYFYWYRQILGQKVEFLVSFYNNEISEKSEIFDDQFSVERPDGSNFTLKIRSTKLEDSAMYFCASSEYTTGEQYFGPGTRLTVT.

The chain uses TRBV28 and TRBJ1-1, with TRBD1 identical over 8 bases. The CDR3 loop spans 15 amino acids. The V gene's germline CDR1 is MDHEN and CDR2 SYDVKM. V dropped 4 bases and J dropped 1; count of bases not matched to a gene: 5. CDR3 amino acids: CASSSGQGWNTEAFF. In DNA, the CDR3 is TGTGCCAGCAGTTCAGGACAGGGTTGGAACACTGAAGCTTTCTTT.

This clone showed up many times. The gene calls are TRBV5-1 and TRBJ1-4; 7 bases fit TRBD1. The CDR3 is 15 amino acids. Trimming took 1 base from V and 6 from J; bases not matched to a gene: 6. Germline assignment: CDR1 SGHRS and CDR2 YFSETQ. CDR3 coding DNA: TGCGCCAGCAGCTTGCAGGGGGATGGTTATGAAAAACTGTTTTTT. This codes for CASSLQGDGYEKLFF.

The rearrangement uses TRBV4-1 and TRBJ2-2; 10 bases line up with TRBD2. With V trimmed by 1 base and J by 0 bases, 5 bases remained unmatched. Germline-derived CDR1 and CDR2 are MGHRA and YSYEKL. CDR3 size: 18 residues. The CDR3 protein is CASSQGWLAGANTGELFF. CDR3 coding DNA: TGCGCCAGCAGCCAAGGGTGGCTAGCGGGGGCGAACACCGGGGAGCTGTTTTTT.

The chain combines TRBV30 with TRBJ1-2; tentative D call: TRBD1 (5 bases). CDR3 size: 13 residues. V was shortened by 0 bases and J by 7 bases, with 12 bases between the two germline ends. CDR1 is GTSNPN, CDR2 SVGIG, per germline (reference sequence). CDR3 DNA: TGTGCCTGGAGTGTACGCAGGGCCGGTGGCTACACCTTC. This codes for CAWSVRRAGGYTF.

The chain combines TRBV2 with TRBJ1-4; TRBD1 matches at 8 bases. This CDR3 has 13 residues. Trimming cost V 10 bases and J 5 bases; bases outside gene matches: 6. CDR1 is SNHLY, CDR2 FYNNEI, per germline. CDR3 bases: TGTGCCACCGGACAGGGAAGGAATGAAAAACTGTTTTTT. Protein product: CATGQGRNEKLFF.